Presented here are 3 T cell receptor beta chains from one specimen sequenced in a study of cytomegalovirus exposure and HLA in healthy donors. The PCR was carried out with 60 Vbeta primers and 13 Jbeta primers. Method: immunoSEQ multiplex PCR; TCRdb's copy keeps in-frame clones and lacks some. The sample contains around 100,000 clones, 79% of which appear only once. Sequenced sample: PBMCs. These receptor sequences come from a woman aged 18-29 years in good health and CMV-seropositive.

The CDR3 DNA reads TGTGCCAGCAGCCCGGGACAATCCAGGAACACTGAAGCTTTCTTT. As protein: CASSPGQSRNTEAFF. V and J are TRBV11-3 and TRBJ1-1, with D tentatively TRBD1 (6 bases). There are 15 residues in the CDR3. Germline CDR1 and CDR2: SGHNT and YENEEA. Trimming took 5 bases from V and 1 from J, leaving 14 bases between them.

This clone was detected only a few times. The V call is TRBV6-1, the J call TRBJ2-5; 7 positions agree with TRBD2. Losses at the gene ends were 7 bases for V and 4 bases for J; bases not matched to a gene: 9. Germline V lookup: CDR1 MNHNS, CDR2 SASEGT. This CDR3 is 14 amino acids long. As DNA, the CDR3 is TGTGCCAGCACCAACCTAGCGGAGGGAGAGACCCAGTACTTC. Its translation: CASTNLAEGETQYF.

The V call is TRBV7-3, the J call TRBJ1-1; D is uncertain. The length of the CDR3 is 13 residues. The germline CDR1 and CDR2 sequences are SGHTA and FQGTGA. Trimming took 2 bases from V and 4 from J, leaving 8 bases between them. As DNA, the CDR3 is TGTGCCAGCAGCTTAGGGCCACCCACTGAAGCTTTCTTT. Translating it yields CASSLGPPTEAFF.